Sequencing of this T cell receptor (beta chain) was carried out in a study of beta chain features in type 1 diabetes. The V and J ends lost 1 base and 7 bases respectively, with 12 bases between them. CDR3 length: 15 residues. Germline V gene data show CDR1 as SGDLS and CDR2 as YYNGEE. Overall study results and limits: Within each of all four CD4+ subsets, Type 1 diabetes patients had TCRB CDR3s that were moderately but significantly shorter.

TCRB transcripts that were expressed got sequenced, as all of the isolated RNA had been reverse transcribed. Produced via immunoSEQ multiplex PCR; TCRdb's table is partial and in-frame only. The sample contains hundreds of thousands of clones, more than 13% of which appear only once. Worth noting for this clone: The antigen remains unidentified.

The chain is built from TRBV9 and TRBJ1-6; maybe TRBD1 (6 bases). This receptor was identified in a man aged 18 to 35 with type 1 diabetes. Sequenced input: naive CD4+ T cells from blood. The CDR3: CASSVLGRGNSPLHF. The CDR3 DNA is TGTGCCAGCAGCGTACTGGGCAGGGGAAATTCACCCCTCCACTTT.